Following are 18 T cell receptor beta chains from one sample sequenced in a study of radiotherapy plus CTLA-4 blockade in lung cancer. Using immunoSEQ multiplex PCR, the repertoire was profiled, and TCRdb retains in-frame clones only, with some absent. There are about 60,000 clones in the sample; roughly four fifths occur only once, and 2.9% lies in the top ten. The material sequenced was peripheral blood, taken from a patient treated with radiotherapy plus ipilimumab. The source is a human donor with non-small cell lung cancer who had a complete response to radiotherapy plus ipilimumab.

The chain is built from TRBV6-5 and TRBJ1-1, with unresolved D. V was shortened by 6 bases and J by 3 bases, with 17 bases between the two germline ends. The CDR3 spans 15 residues. CDR1 and CDR2 (germline): MNHEY, SVGAGI. The CDR3 protein is CASSPNVGTDTEAFF. In DNA, the CDR3 is TGTGCCAGCAGCCCCAATGTCGGTACGGACACTGAAGCTTTCTTT.

The rearrangement links TRBV28 to TRBJ2-5; 11 bases match TRBD2. V lost 6 bases to trimming and J lost 3 bases; unmatched junction nucleotides: 6. The CDR3 totals 15 residues. The germline gives CDR1 MDHEN, CDR2 SYDVKM. The DNA of the CDR3 is TGTGCCAGCAGCCCCGGGACTAGCGGAAAAGAGACCCAGTACTTC. Translation: CASSPGTSGKETQYF.

This clone was observed a handful of times. The V call is TRBV5-1, the J call TRBJ2-7; 10 nucleotides agree with TRBD2. CDR3 length equals 15 residues. Germline V CDR1 and CDR2: SGHRS, YFSETQ. Trimming cost V 3 bases and J 0 bases; bases outside gene matches: 3. Here the CDR3 DNA reads TGCGCCAGCAGCTCCGGACTAGCGGCCTCCTACGAGCAGTACTTC. The encoded protein is CASSSGLAASYEQYF.

The table lists this clone with a count of one. V is TRBV7-6 and J is TRBJ1-5; D unclear. Per the germline V gene, CDR1 is SGHVS and CDR2 is FNYEAQ. The CDR3 contains 13 residues. The V and J ends lost 3 bases and 3 bases respectively, with 6 bases between them. The CDR3: CASSLAPNQPQHF. The DNA of the CDR3 is TGTGCCAGCAGCTTGGCCCCCAATCAGCCCCAGCATTTT.

This chain joins TRBV5-1 and TRBJ2-3, with 10 bases lining up with TRBD1. CDR1 and CDR2 from the germline V gene are SGHRS and YFSETQ. This CDR3 is 15 amino acids long. The V gene end was trimmed by 4 bases and the J gene end by 5 bases; junction bases not matched to a gene: 7. The CDR3 here is CASSPGTGVGDTQYF. CDR3 sequence (DNA): TGCGCCAGCAGCCCCGGGACAGGGGTGGGAGATACGCAGTATTTT.

The chain links TRBV5-5 to TRBJ1-3; D call uncertain. V was shortened by 2 bases and J by 0 bases, with 6 bases between the two germline ends. The CDR3 covers 14 residues. Germline CDR1 and CDR2: SGHKS and YYEKEE (reference sequence). CDR3 protein: CASSFLSSGNTIYF. The CDR3, as DNA: TGTGCCAGCAGCTTTCTGAGCTCTGGAAACACCATATATTTT.

The chain joins TRBV7-9 to TRBJ1-2, with D hard to call. There are 11 residues in the CDR3. The germline V gene has CDR1 SEHNR and CDR2 FQNEAQ (reference sequence). Trimming left V 4 bases short and J 8 bases short, with 8 bases between. The CDR3 DNA sequence: TGTGCCAGCAGCTCCTATATGGGCTACACCTTC. Its translation: CASSSYMGYTF.

The chain couples TRBV30 to TRBJ2-7; 10 bases agree with TRBD2. The trim removed 2 bases at V and 6 bases at J, leaving 7 bases unmatched. The CDR3 contains 14 residues. Germline CDR1 reads GTSNPN; CDR2 reads SVGIG (reference sequence). The CDR3, as DNA: TGTGCCTGGAGTTACAGCGGGAGGGGCGGCGAGCAGTACTTC. This gives the protein CAWSYSGRGGEQYF.

The chain employs TRBV6-5 and TRBJ1-2, with 12 positions matching TRBD1. The germline CDR1 and CDR2 sequences are MNHEY and SVGAGI. Losses at the gene ends were 6 bases for V and 7 bases for J; bases not matched to a gene: 6. The CDR3 totals 14 residues. CDR3 nucleotide sequence: TGTGCCAGCAGCTCCGGGACAGGGGGCGGTGGCTACACCTTC. Encoded protein: CASSSGTGGGGYTF.

The chain is built from TRBV7-9 and TRBJ1-1, with D maybe TRBD1 (6 bases). The V end was cut by 5 bases, the J end by 1 base, with 8 bases between. The CDR3 runs 13 residues. The germline gives CDR1 SEHNR, CDR2 FQNEAQ (reference sequence). The CDR3 DNA sequence: TGTGCCAGCAGCCAGACAGGGAACACTGAAGCTTTCTTT. It translates to CASSQTGNTEAFF.

The chain has TRBV2 and TRBJ2-3; 9 nucleotides agree with TRBD1. CDR1 is SNHLY and CDR2 is FYNNEI in the germline V gene. V trimming: 6 bases; J trimming: 7 bases; junction bases outside the gene matches: 11. The CDR3 runs to 15 residues. CDR3 region: CASRRTGTGFYTQYF. Here the CDR3 DNA reads TGTGCCAGCAGAAGAACCGGGACAGGGTTTTATACGCAGTATTTT.

The V and J genes are TRBV2 and TRBJ1-4; a possible D gene is TRBD1 (5 bases). The CDR3 spans 15 residues. The germline CDR1 and CDR2 sequences are SNHLY and FYNNEI. V lost 0 bases, J lost 8 bases, and 13 bases lay in between. This chain's CDR3 is CASSEAPRAGEKLFF. In nucleotides, the CDR3 is TGTGCCAGCAGTGAAGCGCCCAGGGCGGGGGAAAAACTGTTTTTT.

The sample holds one count of this clone. The chain employs TRBV7-9 and TRBJ1-2, with a weak D call TRBD1 (6 bases). The CDR3 loop spans 16 amino acids. V was pared by 1 base and J by 7 bases, with 19 bases between. The germline V gene has CDR1 SEHNR and CDR2 FQNEAQ (reference sequence). In nucleotides, the CDR3 is TGTGCCAGCAGCTTAGAGCGGCCCAGGGGAGAGTCTGGCTACACCTTC. This translates into CASSLERPRGESGYTF.

CDR3 coding DNA: TGTGCCAGCAGCTTAGTGGGCGGGATCCAAGAGACCCAGTACTTC. It is translated as CASSLVGGIQETQYF. The chain carries TRBV7-2 and TRBJ2-5, with TRBD2 as a possible D gene (6 bases). V was clipped by 1 base and J by 1 base, with 10 bases between them. This CDR3 is 15 amino acids long. From germline, CDR1 is SGHTA and CDR2 FQGNSA.

This chain connects TRBV7-8 to TRBJ2-3, with 9 bases identical to TRBD1. Germline CDR1 and CDR2: SGHVS and FQNEAQ. V was clipped by 5 bases and J by 6 bases; unmatched bases: 12. This CDR3 has 16 residues. The CDR3 region is CASSALGTGPRDTQYF. DNA of the CDR3: TGTGCCAGCAGCGCCCTCGGGACAGGGCCTCGGGATACGCAGTATTTT. Full variable domain (rest looked up from reference TRBV7-8 and TRBJ2-3): GAGVSQSPRYKVAKRGQDVALRCDPISGHVSLFWYQQALGQGPEFLTYFQNEAQLDKSGLPSDRFFAERPEGSVSTLKIQRTQQEDSAVYLCASSALGTGPRDTQYFGPGTRLTVL.

This chain uses TRBV2 with TRBJ1-1; D possibly corresponds to TRBD1 (5 bases). The ends were cut back, 5 bases at V and 9 bases at J, with 16 bases in the middle. The germline CDR1 and CDR2 sequences are SNHLY and FYNNEI. The CDR3 is 13 residues long. CDR3 region: CASSLGGDGKAFF. The CDR3 DNA reads as TGTGCCAGCAGTCTCGGAGGGGATGGGAAAGCTTTCTTT.

A word on this clone: The same CDR3 arises from other DNA sequences in this sample as well. The rearrangement links TRBV5-6 to TRBJ2-5; 13 bases match TRBD2. V shed 3 bases and J 5 bases; nucleotides not matched to a gene: 13. The CDR3 sequence is 18 residues long. The V gene's germline CDR1 is SGHDT and CDR2 YYEEEE. In nucleotides, the CDR3 is TGTGCCAGCAGCTCCGCTTATGGACTAGCGGGAGAGTGGGAGACCCAGTACTTC. Its translation: CASSSAYGLAGEWETQYF.

The gene calls are TRBV9 and TRBJ1-4, with D perhaps matching TRBD1 (5 bases). The CDR3 sequence is 17 residues long. Germline V gene sequence: CDR1 SGDLS, CDR2 YYNGEE. V lost 4 bases and J 7 bases, leaving 23 bases between the germline ends. CDR3 protein: CASSPHGAGRESEKLFF. CDR3 coding DNA: TGTGCCAGCAGCCCCCATGGCGCGGGGCGTGAGAGTGAAAAACTGTTTTTT.